These 19 T cell receptor beta chains share one sample of origin, sequenced in a study of shared clonotypes between healthy human individuals. Assay used: immunoSEQ multiplex PCR; TCRdb lists only in-frame clones, some missing. Among fewer than 2.5 million clones listed, over 85% were seen once. Sequenced material: naive CD4+ T cells from PBMCs. The subset was: CD45RA+ positively selected. These receptors originate from a young man in good health. Some clones in this sample may be carry-over from other donors' samples.

As for this clone: Other DNA sequences in the same sample also yield this CDR3. The V and J genes are TRBV2 and TRBJ2-5; D is ambiguous. The CDR3 length is 12 residues. Deletions cut 1 base from V and 5 bases from J, with 5 bases between. Germline assignment: CDR1 SNHLY and CDR2 FYNNEI. CDR3 in DNA: TGTGCCAGCAGTGAAGGGGGTGAGACCCAGTACTTC. It codes for CASSEGGETQYF.

A single count supports this clone. A junction boundary mismatches the germline segment, possibly from a read error. Other nucleotide sequences from this sample produce the same CDR3. This chain joins TRBV28 and TRBJ2-2; the D is unclear. This CDR3 region has 12 residues. Germline V gives CDR1 MDHEN, CDR2 SYDVKM. The CDR3 protein is CASSLGPGELFF. The CDR3 DNA reads as TGTGCTAGCAGTTTGGGCCCGGGGGAGCTGTTTTTT.

The chain links TRBV10-1 to TRBJ2-7, with D uncertain. The CDR3 runs to 13 residues. The V gene's germline CDR1 is WNHNN and CDR2 SYGVQD (reference sequence). Trimming stripped 2 bases from V and 0 bases from J, with 5 bases between. The CDR3 nucleotides read TGCGCCAGCAGTGAGAAACCCTCCTACGAGCAGTACTTC. Its translation is CASSEKPSYEQYF.

The V call is TRBV2, the J call TRBJ1-6, with D unresolved. Germline V gene sequence: CDR1 SNHLY, CDR2 FYNNEI. V lost 4 bases to trimming and J lost 5 bases, with 3 bases between them. The CDR3 spans 12 residues. The DNA for the CDR3 is TGTGCCAGCAGTGCTCATAATTCACCCCTCCACTTT. This sequence encodes CASSAHNSPLHF. Filled out from reference TRBV2 and TRBJ1-6, the complete variable domain reads EPEVTQTPSHQVTQMGQEVILRCVPISNHLYFYWYRQILGQKVEFLVSFYNNEISEKSEIFDDQFSVERPDGSNFTLKIRSTKLEDSAMYFCASSAHNSPLHFGNGTRLTVT.

This clone was observed once. The rearrangement uses TRBV4-1 and TRBJ1-3; TRBD1 is a possible D gene (6 bases). The germline CDR1 and CDR2 sequences are MGHRA and YSYEKL. V was trimmed by 2 bases and J by 4 bases, leaving 12 bases between them. The CDR3 runs to 15 residues. CDR3 coding DNA: TGCGCCAGCAGCCAAACCGGGACATACGGAAACACCATATATTTT. Its protein product is CASSQTGTYGNTIYF.

This sequence joins TRBV6-1 and TRBJ2-3; TRBD1 is a possible D gene (5 bases). Germline CDR1 reads MNHNS; CDR2 reads SASEGT. The germline V and J ends were trimmed by 4 bases and 3 bases, with 8 bases remaining between them. This CDR3 has 13 residues. CDR3 sequence reads: CASSATGTDTQYF. The CDR3, as DNA: TGTGCCAGCAGTGCTACAGGAACAGATACGCAGTATTTT.

This chain joins TRBV25-1 and TRBJ2-2, with 7 bases aligning to TRBD2. Per germline, CDR1 MGHDK and CDR2 SYGVNS. This CDR3 contains 14 residues. After removal of 7 bases from V and 4 bases from J, the junction contained 6 bases not matched to a gene. As DNA, the CDR3 is TGTGCCAGCACCCGATGGGGGGGCACCGGGGAGCTGTTTTTT. This codes for CASTRWGGTGELFF.

This clone was observed a few times. This sequence joins TRBV30 and TRBJ1-5, with TRBD1 matching 10 bases. The germline gives CDR1 GTSNPN, CDR2 SVGIG (reference sequence). Trimming at V came to 2 bases and at J to 4 bases, leaving 5 bases not matched to a gene. The CDR3 covers 15 residues. The CDR3 region is CAWSPGTGDNQPQHF. The CDR3 nucleotides read TGTGCCTGGAGTCCAGGGACAGGGGATAATCAGCCCCAGCATTTT.

Notes on this clone: Other DNA sequences in the same sample also yield this CDR3. The CDR3: CASSLGFSGNTIYF. The DNA of the CDR3 is TGTGCCAGCAGCTTAGGCTTCTCTGGAAACACCATATATTTT. The rearrangement uses TRBV7-9 and TRBJ1-3; no definite D call. Trimming stripped 1 base from V and 0 bases from J, with 4 bases between. CDR1 and CDR2 from the germline V gene are SEHNR and FQNEAQ (reference sequence). This CDR3 has 14 residues.

In its sample, this clone was seen a few times. The chain combines TRBV28 with TRBJ1-1; D not resolved. Germline V lookup: CDR1 MDHEN, CDR2 SYDVKM. V was clipped by 5 bases and J by 1 base, with 11 bases between them. This CDR3 comprises 14 residues. The CDR3 DNA is TGTGCCAGCAGTCCCGCCCGACAGAACACTGAAGCTTTCTTT. Amino acids: CASSPARQNTEAFF.

This clone showed up just once. The V gene is TRBV7-9, the J gene TRBJ2-6; D gene ambiguous. Looked up from germline, CDR1 is SEHNR and CDR2 is FQNEAQ (reference sequence). The CDR3 spans 14 residues. Between the trimmed V and J ends, which lost 5 bases and 4 bases, there was a span of 9 bases. The CDR3 loop is CASSRQTGANVLTF. Here the CDR3 DNA reads TGTGCCAGCAGCCGCCAAACCGGGGCCAACGTCCTGACTTTC.

The genes are TRBV11-2 and TRBJ1-6; D ambiguous. Trimming took 5 bases from V and 8 from J, leaving 19 bases between them. CDR3 length: 16 residues. Germline assignment: CDR1 SGHAT and CDR2 FQNNGV. The CDR3 region is CASSLRPSPKDSPLHF. The DNA of the CDR3 is TGTGCCAGCAGCCTCCGACCGAGTCCGAAGGATTCACCCCTCCACTTT.

This clone was recorded only once. The chain employs TRBV7-7 and TRBJ2-1, with D perhaps matching TRBD2 (5 bases). There are 12 residues in the CDR3. The V gene lost 2 bases and the J gene lost 9 bases, with 8 bases spanning the gap. Germline V gene sequence: CDR1 SSHAT, CDR2 FNYEAQ (reference sequence). The CDR3 DNA reads as TGTGCCAGCAGCTTAAACGCGGGTGAGCAGTTCTTC. This sequence encodes CASSLNAGEQFF.

The gene calls are TRBV7-9 and TRBJ1-5, with D possibly TRBD1 on 6 matching bases. V lost 5 bases to trimming and J lost 1 base, with 15 bases between them. The CDR3 totals 16 residues. Germline assignment: CDR1 SEHNR and CDR2 FQNEAQ (reference sequence). CDR3: CASSREGGTSNQPQHF. The CDR3 DNA reads TGTGCCAGCAGCCGGGAGGGGGGCACGAGCAATCAGCCCCAGCATTTT.

The rearrangement uses TRBV29-1 and TRBJ1-2; no clear D. Germline V CDR1 and CDR2: SQVTM, ANQGSEA. Trimming took 3 bases from V and 6 from J, leaving 11 bases between them. The CDR3 loop spans 12 amino acids. The CDR3 protein is CSVETPGNGYTF. CDR3 nucleotide sequence: TGCAGCGTTGAGACACCGGGCAATGGCTACACCTTC.

This clone was found once. This rearrangement joins TRBV7-3 to TRBJ2-7, with unresolved D. V was pared by 3 bases and J by 4 bases, with 13 bases between. In germline, CDR1 is SGHTA, CDR2 FQGTGA. CDR3 length: 14 residues. This CDR3 reads CASSFYPAGYEQYF. In DNA, the CDR3 is TGTGCCAGCAGCTTTTATCCCGCAGGATACGAGCAGTACTTC.

This clone was counted once. The CDR3 spells CASNRLAGGQETQYF. CDR3 bases: TGTGCCAGCAACAGGTTAGCGGGAGGTCAAGAGACCCAGTACTTC. This sequence joins TRBV2 and TRBJ2-5; 10 positions match TRBD2. Germline V CDR1 and CDR2: SNHLY, FYNNEI. The CDR3 runs to 15 residues. The V gene end was trimmed by 7 bases and the J gene end by 2 bases; junction bases not matched to a gene: 7.

CDR3 coding DNA: TGTGCCAGCAGCGGGACAGGATGGAATCAGCCCCAGCATTTT. Translating it yields CASSGTGWNQPQHF. The chain is built from TRBV6-6 and TRBJ1-5; TRBD1 aligns across 8 bases. Per germline, CDR1 MNHNY and CDR2 SVGAGI (reference sequence). There are 14 residues in the CDR3. J lost 4 bases, V lost 6 bases, and 5 bases had no gene match.

In its sample, this clone was seen once. The chain recombines TRBV6-1 with TRBJ2-7, with TRBD2 matching over 10 bases. Trimming cost V 2 bases and J 3 bases; bases outside gene matches: 7. Germline CDR1 and CDR2: MNHNS and SASEGT. This CDR3 contains 16 residues. CDR3 in amino acids: CASSESGLAPYYEQYF. In nucleotides, the CDR3 is TGTGCCAGCAGTGAATCGGGACTAGCGCCTTACTACGAGCAGTACTTC.